This entry lists 30 T cell receptor beta chains sequenced from one sample in a study of blood T cell repertoires in COVID-19. Here immunoSEQ multiplex PCR was the method, and the copy in TCRdb shows in-frame clones only, minus some. The repertoire holds under 200,000 clones, less than 90% seen once, with 7% to 7.5% in the top ten. The specimen sequenced was PBMCs or T cells enriched from blood (not recorded which). The receptors stem from a woman in her fifties or sixties who had recovered from COVID-19.

CDR3 bases: TGTGCCAGCAGCCCCCGCGTTAGCACAGGAGACTATGGCTACACCTTC. It is translated as CASSPRVSTGDYGYTF. The rearrangement joins TRBV7-2 to TRBJ1-2; TRBD1 might be the D (5 bases). The CDR3 has 16 amino acids. Germline CDR1 is SGHTA and CDR2 is FQGNSA. The V end was cut by 5 bases, the J end by 3 bases, with 19 bases between. Looking up the rest from reference TRBV7-2 and TRBJ1-2 gives the full variable domain: GAGVSQSPSNKVTEKGKDVELRCDPISGHTALYWYRQSLGQGLEFLIYFQGNSAPDKSGLPSDRFSAERTGGSVSTLTIQRTQQEDSAVYLCASSPRVSTGDYGYTFGSGTRLTVV.

This clone was counted a single time. This chain connects TRBV5-1 to TRBJ2-1; 7 bases are a match to TRBD2. CDR1 and CDR2 (germline): SGHRS, YFSETQ. The V segment lost 4 bases and the J segment 2 bases; nucleotides outside the gene matches: 6. This CDR3 is built from 15 residues. The CDR3: CASSLSGTTYNEQFF. The CDR3 DNA reads as TGCGCCAGCAGCCTGAGCGGGACCACCTACAATGAGCAGTTCTTC.

Here the CDR3 DNA reads TGTGCCAGCGCTCAGGGACTATACACCGGGGAGCTGTTTTTT. It is translated as CASAQGLYTGELFF. V gene TRBV25-1 combines with J gene TRBJ2-2; TRBD2 aligns across 7 bases. The CDR3 sequence is 14 residues long. The junction had 6 bases not matched to a gene; V was cut back by 8 bases and J by 3 bases. CDR1 and CDR2 from the germline V gene are MGHDK and SYGVNS.

This sequence joins TRBV11-3 and TRBJ1-1, with D tentatively TRBD1 (5 bases). V lost 2 bases and J 0 bases, leaving 10 bases between the germline ends. The germline V gene has CDR1 SGHNT and CDR2 YENEEA. The CDR3 consists of 15 residues. The CDR3 is CASSLTLTVNTEAFF. The CDR3 DNA reads TGTGCCAGCAGCTTAACCCTGACAGTGAACACTGAAGCTTTCTTT.

The chain couples TRBV7-9 to TRBJ2-1; 8 nucleotides align to TRBD2. The CDR3 is made up of 18 amino acids. In germline, CDR1 is SEHNR, CDR2 FQNEAQ (reference sequence). The V gene end was trimmed by 2 bases and the J gene end by 2 bases; junction bases not matched to a gene: 11. Here the CDR3 reads CASSLKLRVAGTYNEQFF. In DNA, the CDR3 is TGTGCCAGCAGCTTAAAGTTAAGGGTAGCGGGAACCTACAATGAGCAGTTCTTC.

The rearrangement uses TRBV18 and TRBJ2-3; possible D gene TRBD2, 6 bases. V was pared by 1 base and J by 0 bases, with 14 bases between. This CDR3 is 17 amino acids long. CDR1 is KGHSH and CDR2 is LQKENI in the germline V gene. CDR3 nucleotides: TGTGCCAGCTCACCACGGCCACTGGCGGGAAGCACAGATACGCAGTATTTT. Translation: CASSPRPLAGSTDTQYF.

V usage is TRBV19 and J usage is TRBJ1-4, with a tentative D call TRBD1 (6 bases). Trimming cost V 9 bases and J 5 bases, with 13 bases left between them. The CDR3 is 13 residues long. The germline gives CDR1 LNHDA, CDR2 SQIVND (reference sequence). The CDR3 bases are TGTGCCAGCTCAGGGGTCTCGAATGAAAAACTGTTTTTT. Amino acids: CASSGVSNEKLFF.

The chain recombines TRBV11-3 with TRBJ2-2, with 10 bases aligning to TRBD2. With V trimmed by 4 bases and J by 4 bases, 18 bases remained unmatched. This CDR3 is 20 amino acids long. CDR1 SGHNT and CDR2 YENEEA come from the germline V gene. CDR3 bases: TGTGCCAGCAGCTCCCCGGGGGCAAGCGGGAGGGCCTCGGGCACCGGGGAGCTGTTTTTT. Protein sequence: CASSSPGASGRASGTGELFF.

The chain carries TRBV5-1 and TRBJ2-1, with 9 positions matching TRBD2. With V trimmed by 1 base and J by 1 base, 9 bases remained unmatched. The germline V gene encodes CDR1 SGHRS and CDR2 YFSETQ. The CDR3 consists of 18 residues. In DNA, the CDR3 is TGCGCCAGCAGCTTGTTAGCGGGAGCTCTTTGGTCCTACAATGAGCAGTTCTTC. It translates to CASSLLAGALWSYNEQFF.

There are a few counts of this clone. This chain joins TRBV19 and TRBJ1-5, with D possibly matching TRBD1 (6 bases). The CDR3 is 18 amino acids. V lost 4 bases and J lost 2, with 21 bases in between. Looked up from germline, CDR1 is LNHDA and CDR2 is SQIVND (reference sequence). The CDR3 DNA reads TGTGCCAGTAGTAAAAGGTACAGGGTGGTAGAAGGCAATCAGCCCCAGCATTTT. Translated: CASSKRYRVVEGNQPQHF.

The V gene is TRBV21-1, the J gene TRBJ2-1; the DNA was not used to check the table's D call, TRBD1. TRBV21-1 is listed as a pseudogene. CDR3 length: 18 amino acids. CDR3 sequence (DNA): TGTGCCAGCAGCAAAGCGCCCAGAGACAGGGTCAGGTGGAATGAGCAGTTCTTC. It specifies CASSKAPRDRVRWNEQFF.

The chain couples TRBV3-1 (or the pseudogene TRBV3-2) to TRBJ2-3, with 12 bases identical to TRBD2. Per germline, CDR1 LGHDT and CDR2 YNNKEL (reference sequence). The CDR3 covers 19 residues. Trimming at V came to 4 bases and at J to 0 bases, leaving 11 bases not matched to a gene. CDR3 nucleotide sequence: TGTGCCAGCAGCCCCTCGTGGGGACTAGCGGGTCCTAGCACAGATACGCAGTATTTT. Its protein is CASSPSWGLAGPSTDTQYF.

The gene calls are TRBV28 and TRBJ1-3; 8 positions agree with TRBD1. The CDR3 runs 16 residues. Germline assignment: CDR1 MDHEN and CDR2 SYDVKM. V dropped 5 bases and J dropped 0; count of bases not matched to a gene: 6. This CDR3 reads CASSLGQGSSGNTIYF. CDR3 in DNA: TGTGCCAGCAGTCTAGGACAGGGCTCCTCTGGAAACACCATATATTTT. The whole variable domain, remainder taken from reference TRBV28 and TRBJ1-3, is DVKVTQSSRYLVKRTGEKVFLECVQDMDHENMFWYRQDPGLGLRLIYFSYDVKMKEKGDIPEGYSVSREKKERFSLILESASTNQTSMYLCASSLGQGSSGNTIYFGEGSWLTVV.

A few counts support this clone. V is TRBV7-2 and J is TRBJ2-5, with D possibly TRBD2 on 6 matching bases. The CDR3 length is 15 residues. The V gene's germline CDR1 is SGHTA and CDR2 FQGNSA. Trimming took 1 base from V and 7 from J, leaving 16 bases between them. CDR3: CASSLVRGEQSTQYF. The DNA of the CDR3 is TGTGCCAGCAGCTTAGTGCGCGGGGAGCAGTCGACCCAGTACTTC.

CDR3 in amino acids: CASSQMLAGFYEQYF. The CDR3 region has the DNA TGCGCCAGCAGTCAAATGTTGGCAGGGTTCTACGAGCAGTACTTC. This chain joins TRBV23-1 and TRBJ2-7, with TRBD1 as a possible D gene (5 bases). TRBV23-1 is an ORF; its function is uncertain. Between the trimmed V and J ends, which lost 2 bases and 3 bases, there was a span of 14 bases. The CDR3 is 15 amino acids.

For this clone: Other nucleotide sequences in the sample specify the same CDR3. The rearrangement uses TRBV9 and TRBJ2-4, with 8 bases aligning to TRBD1. Germline-derived CDR1 and CDR2 are SGDLS and YYNGEE. Unmatched junction bases numbered 5, after V lost 3 bases and J lost 6 bases. CDR3 length: 14 amino acids. Here the CDR3 DNA reads TGTGCCAGCAGCGCCGGGACAGGCGGAAACATTCAGTACTTC. Residues: CASSAGTGGNIQYF.

V is TRBV6-5 and J is TRBJ1-1; perhaps TRBD1 as D (6 bases). Between the trimmed V and J ends, which lost 0 bases and 2 bases, there was a span of 10 bases. The CDR3 runs to 15 residues. Germline CDR1 is MNHEY and CDR2 is SVGAGI. The CDR3 DNA sequence: TGTGCCAGCAGTTACTCGAGGGGGTTTAACACTGAAGCTTTCTTT. It codes for CASSYSRGFNTEAFF.

The chain employs TRBV15 and TRBJ2-1; 10 bases align to TRBD2. This CDR3 has 16 amino acids. V lost 0 bases, J lost 9 bases, and 8 bases stayed unmatched. Germline CDR1 is LNHNV and CDR2 is YYDKDF (reference sequence). The CDR3 DNA reads TGTGCCACCAGCAGAGACCCGGCACTAGCGGGAAGTGAGCAGTTCTTC. Translation gives CATSRDPALAGSEQFF.

J is TRBJ2-7 and V is TRBV7-2; 9 bases line up with TRBD1. V lost 3 bases, J lost 7 bases, and 10 bases stayed unmatched. The CDR3 has 15 amino acids. The germline V gene has CDR1 SGHTA and CDR2 FQGNSA. The CDR3, as DNA: TGTGCCAGCAGCTTGAGTTGGGACAGGGAGGGGGAGCAGTACTTC. Translated, it gives CASSLSWDREGEQYF.

The V and J genes are TRBV28 and TRBJ1-2; D is perhaps TRBD1 (5 bases). The germline V gene encodes CDR1 MDHEN and CDR2 SYDVKM. CDR3 length equals 14 residues. V was clipped by 2 bases and J by 8 bases, with 15 bases between them. The CDR3 region is CASSLVGRVNGYTF. CDR3 nucleotide sequence: TGTGCCAGCAGTTTAGTTGGCAGGGTAAACGGCTACACCTTC.

This clone was detected a few times. The rearrangement uses TRBV6-1 and TRBJ2-3; 15 positions match TRBD2. The CDR3 is 17 amino acids. Germline V gives CDR1 MNHNS, CDR2 SASEGT. With V trimmed by 4 bases and J by 1 base, 3 bases remained unmatched. The CDR3 loop is CASSARTSGRGTDTQYF. For the CDR3, the DNA is TGTGCCAGCAGTGCCAGGACTAGCGGGAGGGGCACAGATACGCAGTATTTT.

This chain joins TRBV5-1 and TRBJ2-3; unclear D gene. Trimming took off 3 bases at V and 0 bases at J, with 14 bases between the two ends. Per germline, CDR1 SGHRS and CDR2 YFSETQ. The CDR3 loop spans 16 amino acids. The chain's CDR3 is CASSSPLNPSTDTQYF. CDR3 DNA: TGCGCCAGCAGCTCCCCCCTAAATCCTAGCACAGATACGCAGTATTTT.

This clone appeared a single time. V and J are TRBV5-4 and TRBJ1-3, with TRBD1 matching over 8 bases. Germline V gene data show CDR1 as SGHNT and CDR2 as YYREEE (reference sequence). The trim removed 4 bases at V and 2 bases at J, leaving 8 bases unmatched. This CDR3 spans 16 amino acids. In nucleotides, the CDR3 is TGTGCCAGCAGCCCCGGACAGGGCAAAACTGGAAACACCATATATTTT. Translated: CASSPGQGKTGNTIYF.

V and J are TRBV5-1 and TRBJ2-1; 8 bases line up with TRBD2. The CDR3 covers 15 residues. After removal of 4 bases from V and 7 bases from J, the junction contained 10 bases not matched to a gene. The germline CDR1 and CDR2 sequences are SGHRS and YFSETQ. This chain's CDR3 is CASSQSGSGSNEQFF. CDR3 in DNA: TGCGCCAGCAGCCAAAGCGGGAGTGGATCTAATGAGCAGTTCTTC.

This clone was recorded only once. V is TRBV7-9 and J is TRBJ2-2; the D is unclear. The length of the CDR3 is 14 residues. Germline values: CDR1 SEHNR, CDR2 FQNEAQ (reference sequence). Trimming took off 4 bases at V and 0 bases at J, with 6 bases between the two ends. The CDR3 loop is CASSSQTNTGELFF. The DNA of the CDR3 is TGTGCCAGCAGCTCACAGACGAACACCGGGGAGCTGTTTTTT.

This clone was picked up one time. The gene calls are TRBV4-1 and TRBJ2-1, with 11 bases identical to TRBD2. Trimming cost V 3 bases and J 8 bases; bases outside gene matches: 12. Germline V lookup: CDR1 MGHRA, CDR2 YSYEKL. The CDR3 covers 17 residues. The CDR3 DNA is TGCGCCAGCAGCCAGGCCGGACTAGCGGGCCTAACCCATGAGCAGTTCTTC. This codes for CASSQAGLAGLTHEQFF.

The chain links TRBV7-2 to TRBJ2-3, with 7 bases aligning to TRBD2. Germline V gene lookup returns CDR1 SGHTA and CDR2 FQGNSA. The CDR3 covers 14 residues. The V gene end was trimmed by 5 bases and the J gene end by 5 bases; junction bases not matched to a gene: 7. The CDR3 coding sequence is TGTGCCAGCAGCCTCGGGACTATTAGAGATACGCAGTATTTT. Protein product: CASSLGTIRDTQYF.

The gene calls are TRBV9 and TRBJ2-3, with D perhaps TRBD1 (6 bases). V lost 3 bases and J 1 base, leaving 18 bases between the germline ends. Germline values: CDR1 SGDLS, CDR2 YYNGEE. The CDR3 is 17 amino acids. CDR3 bases: TGTGCCAGCAGCGCATCAAGAGGGGGATGGCGCACAGATACGCAGTATTTT. Encoded protein: CASSASRGGWRTDTQYF.

The chain combines TRBV5-1 with TRBJ2-1; TRBD2 is a possible D gene (6 bases). CDR3 length: 14 residues. Trimming cost V 4 bases and J 12 bases, with 20 bases left between them. The V gene's germline CDR1 is SGHRS and CDR2 YFSETQ. CDR3 sequence reads: CASSPGTPLLGQFF. In DNA, the CDR3 is TGCGCCAGCAGCCCCGGGACTCCCCTTCTGGGGCAGTTCTTC.

In its sample, this clone was seen once. The chain recombines TRBV4-3 with TRBJ2-2; D is unresolved. This CDR3 comprises 14 residues. CDR1 LGHNA and CDR2 YSLEER come from the germline V gene. The V end was cut by 4 bases, the J end by 7 bases, with 13 bases between. This CDR3 reads CASSLDSGGGELFF. The CDR3 nucleotides are TGCGCCAGCAGCCTAGACTCGGGTGGCGGGGAGCTGTTTTTT.